These 27 T cell receptor beta chains originate from one sample sequenced in a study of blood T cell repertoires in COVID-19. TCRdb keeps only in-frame clones here, not all; method: immunoSEQ multiplex PCR. The table has 400,000 to 550,000 clones, about 89% seen once; the top ten hold around 4.4%. The sample consisted of peripheral blood. These receptors came from a woman aged 25 to 39 with acute or convalescent COVID-19.

The chain is built from TRBV12-5 and TRBJ2-1; D not resolved. This CDR3 region has 12 residues. Trimming pared 5 bases from V and 6 bases from J, leaving 8 bases between. Per germline, CDR1 LGHNT and CDR2 FRNRAP. The CDR3, as DNA: TGTGCTAGTGGTCGAAGCGCCAATGAGCAGTTCTTC. It is translated as CASGRSANEQFF.

This clone was detected only a few times. In DNA form, the CDR3 reads TGTGCCAGCTCACCAAGGACAGGGTTTCGCTACGAGCAGTACTTC. Its translation is CASSPRTGFRYEQYF. The chain carries TRBV18 and TRBJ2-7, with 8 positions matching TRBD1. This CDR3 spans 15 amino acids. Trimming at V came to 2 bases and at J to 3 bases, leaving 6 bases not matched to a gene. The germline CDR1 and CDR2 sequences are KGHSH and LQKENI.

This chain links TRBV6-5 with TRBJ1-2; TRBD1 might be the D (6 bases). CDR1 is MNHEY, CDR2 SVGAGI, per germline. Trimming took off 4 bases at V and 8 bases at J, with 20 bases between the two ends. The CDR3 runs to 15 residues. The CDR3 loop reads CASSSRDTQARGYTF. CDR3 bases: TGTGCCAGCAGTTCTCGGGACACCCAGGCCAGGGGCTACACCTTC.

This clone was seen a handful of times. This rearrangement joins TRBV19 to TRBJ1-5, with 7 bases fitting TRBD1. The ends lost 5 bases at V and 6 bases at J; junction bases unmatched: 13. CDR1 and CDR2 from the germline V gene are LNHDA and SQIVND (reference sequence). This CDR3 region has 16 residues. CDR3 protein: CASSSTGTEDRQPQHF. The DNA of the CDR3 is TGTGCCAGTAGTTCTACCGGGACAGAAGATCGTCAGCCCCAGCATTTT.

The chain couples TRBV5-4 to TRBJ2-5, with D perhaps matching TRBD1 (7 bases). Germline values: CDR1 SGHNT, CDR2 YYREEE (reference sequence). Trimming removed 4 bases at V and 1 base at J, with 17 bases between. This CDR3 contains 16 residues. The CDR3 loop reads CASSPGPRDSQETQYF. CDR3 DNA: TGTGCCAGCAGCCCGGGACCGCGGGACAGCCAAGAGACCCAGTACTTC.

This chain joins TRBV5-1 and TRBJ1-3; 7 bases align to TRBD1. The CDR3 covers 16 residues. CDR1 and CDR2 (germline): SGHRS, YFSETQ. J lost 0 bases, V lost 1 base, and 4 bases had no gene match. CDR3 residues: CASSLTGDSSGNTIYF. The CDR3 region has the DNA TGCGCCAGCAGCTTGACGGGGGACAGCTCTGGAAACACCATATATTTT. The full variable domain, rest sourced from reference TRBV5-1 and TRBJ1-3, is KAGVTQTPRYLIKTRGQQVTLSCSPISGHRSVSWYQQTPGQGLQFLFEYFSETQRNKGNFPGRFSGRQFSNSRSEMNVSTLELGDSALYLCASSLTGDSSGNTIYFGEGSWLTVV.

The J gene is TRBJ2-7, the V gene TRBV3-1 (or the pseudogene TRBV3-2), with 8 bases that match TRBD2. This CDR3 comprises 16 residues. The ends lost 1 base at V and 3 bases at J; junction bases unmatched: 8. CDR1 LGHDT and CDR2 YNNKEL come from the germline V gene (reference sequence). The CDR3 region has the DNA TGTGCCAGCAGCCAAGGGGGCGGGGGGCCTTTCTACGAGCAGTACTTC. Protein sequence: CASSQGGGGPFYEQYF.

The chain joins TRBV7-2 to TRBJ2-7; 7 positions agree with TRBD2. V trimming: 1 base; J trimming: 3 bases; junction bases outside the gene matches: 9. This CDR3 has 16 residues. In germline, CDR1 is SGHTA, CDR2 FQGNSA. The CDR3 DNA sequence: TGTGCCAGCAGCTTAGAATTTGCTAGCGGCTACTACGAGCAGTACTTC. Amino acids: CASSLEFASGYYEQYF.

This clone was found a few times. The chain is built from TRBV5-6 and TRBJ2-1; possibly TRBD2 for D (6 bases). CDR1 and CDR2 from the germline V gene are SGHDT and YYEEEE. V gave up 4 bases and J gave up 8 bases, with 13 bases separating them. The CDR3 sequence is 13 residues long. The CDR3 here is CASSTTRAHEQFF. In DNA, the CDR3 is TGTGCCAGCAGCACGACTAGGGCCCATGAGCAGTTCTTC.

CDR3 in DNA: TGCGCCAGCAGTGATGGCAATTCACCCCTCCACTTT. As protein: CASSDGNSPLHF. This rearrangement joins TRBV10-1 to TRBJ1-6; no firm D call. CDR3 length: 12 residues. The ends were cut back, 3 bases at V and 7 bases at J, with 4 bases in the middle. Germline CDR1 is WNHNN and CDR2 is SYGVQD (reference sequence).

The chain is built from TRBV10-3 and TRBJ1-1, with D perhaps TRBD1 (6 bases). Trimming removed 4 bases at V and 0 bases at J, with 9 bases between. This CDR3 is 14 amino acids long. Germline CDR1 is ENHRY and CDR2 is SYGVKD. Here the CDR3 reads CAISGQVMNTEAFF. CDR3 DNA: TGTGCCATCAGTGGACAGGTCATGAACACTGAAGCTTTCTTT.

This clone was counted many times. In the same sample, other DNA sequences code for this CDR3. The genes are TRBV19 and TRBJ2-7, with a weak D call TRBD2 (6 bases). The CDR3 loop spans 13 amino acids. The germline V and J ends were trimmed by 6 bases and 2 bases, with 11 bases remaining between them. CDR1 is LNHDA, CDR2 SQIVND, per germline (reference sequence). The CDR3 DNA follows: TGTGCCAGTAGCCCGACGGGGGCCTACGAGCAGTACTTC. Amino acids: CASSPTGAYEQYF. Based on the CDR3 plus reference TRBV19 and TRBJ2-7, the full variable domain is DGGITQSPKYLFRKEGQNVTLSCEQNLNHDAMYWYRQDPGQGLRLIYYSQIVNDFQKGDIAEGYSVSREKKESFPLTVTSAQKNPTAFYLCASSPTGAYEQYFGPGTRLTVT.

Notes on this clone: A read error may produce the germline difference seen at one junction end. The rearrangement links TRBV3-1 (or the pseudogene TRBV3-2) to TRBJ2-7; maybe TRBD1 (6 bases). The CDR3 extends over 12 amino acids. Looked up from germline, CDR1 is LGHDT and CDR2 is YNNKEL (reference sequence). The chain's CDR3 is CASSQETGTPHF. The CDR3 DNA follows: TGTGCCAGCAGCCAAGAAACCGGGACACCCCACTTC.

The genes are TRBV6-5 and TRBJ2-3; D might be TRBD2 (6 bases). The CDR3 totals 15 residues. Trimming pared 6 bases from V and 2 bases from J, leaving 15 bases between. Germline V gene lookup returns CDR1 MNHEY and CDR2 SVGAGI. The CDR3 DNA reads TGTGCCAGCAGGGACTCGGGGGAACCCACAGATACGCAGTATTTT. Protein sequence: CASRDSGEPTDTQYF.

J is TRBJ1-4 and V is TRBV6-5; the D gene is possibly TRBD1 (5 bases). This CDR3 has 13 residues. V lost 2 bases and J lost 6, with 7 bases in between. CDR1 is MNHEY and CDR2 is SVGAGI in the germline V gene. CDR3 coding DNA: TGTGCCAGCAGTTACAGGGGTGATGAAAAACTGTTTTTT. It specifies CASSYRGDEKLFF.

This chain connects TRBV9 to TRBJ2-5; TRBD2 aligns across 7 bases. The CDR3 is 13 residues long. The germline gives CDR1 SGDLS, CDR2 YYNGEE. After removal of 6 bases from V and 2 bases from J, the junction contained 4 bases not matched to a gene. CDR3 amino acids: CASNRGEQETQYF. The CDR3 nucleotides are TGTGCCAGCAACCGGGGGGAGCAAGAGACCCAGTACTTC.

This sequence joins TRBV19 and TRBJ1-5; the match to TRBD1 covers 8 bases. CDR1 and CDR2 from the germline V gene are LNHDA and SQIVND (reference sequence). The ends lost 6 bases at V and 5 bases at J; junction bases unmatched: 9. There are 15 residues in the CDR3. The CDR3 coding sequence is TGTGCCAGTAGCCCCACAGGGGGAAATTATCAGCCCCAGCATTTT. It codes for CASSPTGGNYQPQHF. Full variable domain (outside the CDR3, taken from reference TRBV19 and TRBJ1-5): DGGITQSPKYLFRKEGQNVTLSCEQNLNHDAMYWYRQDPGQGLRLIYYSQIVNDFQKGDIAEGYSVSREKKESFPLTVTSAQKNPTAFYLCASSPTGGNYQPQHFGDGTRLSIL.

This clone is a singleton in its sample. The rearrangement links TRBV28 to TRBJ1-2; no reliable D call. The CDR3 runs 15 residues. The germline V and J ends were trimmed by 4 bases and 8 bases, with 20 bases remaining between them. CDR1 and CDR2 from the germline V gene are MDHEN and SYDVKM. The CDR3 DNA sequence: TGTGCCAGCAGTTCCGGAGGGAGCGAATCGGTCGGCTACACCTTC. Translated, it gives CASSSGGSESVGYTF.

V is TRBV18 and J is TRBJ2-3; D perhaps matches TRBD1 (7 bases). CDR1 KGHSH and CDR2 LQKENI come from the germline V gene. The V gene lost 2 bases and the J gene lost 3 bases, with 12 bases spanning the gap. This CDR3 is 15 amino acids long. The CDR3, as DNA: TGTGCCAGCTCACCAAGCAGGGGGAGGACAGATACGCAGTATTTT. Protein: CASSPSRGRTDTQYF.

The chain carries TRBV28 and TRBJ2-1; D is ambiguous. The CDR3 is made up of 14 amino acids. V gave up 2 bases and J gave up 4 bases, with 9 bases separating them. The V gene's germline CDR1 is MDHEN and CDR2 SYDVKM. The CDR3 region is CASSLVTKYNEQFF. CDR3 DNA sequence: TGTGCCAGCAGTTTAGTGACAAAATACAATGAGCAGTTCTTC. The variable domain in full, completed from reference TRBV28 and TRBJ2-1, reads DVKVTQSSRYLVKRTGEKVFLECVQDMDHENMFWYRQDPGLGLRLIYFSYDVKMKEKGDIPEGYSVSREKKERFSLILESASTNQTSMYLCASSLVTKYNEQFFGPGTRLTVL.

The chain recombines TRBV30 with TRBJ2-7; TRBD1 matches at 8 bases. After removal of 3 bases from V and 8 bases from J, the junction contained 9 bases not matched to a gene. Per germline, CDR1 GTSNPN and CDR2 SVGIG (reference sequence). This CDR3 comprises 13 residues. CDR3 in DNA: TGTGCCTGGAGGGCAGGGGGCAGAGAGAAGCAGTACTTC. Its translation: CAWRAGGREKQYF.

This clone was detected many times. V gene TRBV5-1 combines with J gene TRBJ1-6; 8 nucleotides align to TRBD1. V shed 3 bases, J shed 0 bases, and the junction held 8 bases outside the gene matches. The CDR3 is 18 amino acids. CDR1 is SGHRS, CDR2 YFSETQ, per germline. The CDR3 coding sequence is TGCGCCAGCAGCTCCGGACAGGGAGGGAACTCCTATAATTCACCCCTCCACTTT. Its translation is CASSSGQGGNSYNSPLHF.

DNA for the CDR3: TGTGCCAGCAGCCCATGGACAGGGCTCATCGAGCAGTACTTC. Protein sequence: CASSPWTGLIEQYF. This chain uses TRBV5-5 with TRBJ2-7; 8 bases line up with TRBD1. The V gene end was trimmed by 4 bases and the J gene end by 6 bases; junction bases not matched to a gene: 9. The CDR3 runs 14 residues. Germline V gene sequence: CDR1 SGHKS, CDR2 YYEKEE (reference sequence).

J is TRBJ2-1 and V is TRBV24-1, with 12 positions matching TRBD2. Germline loops: CDR1 KGHDR, CDR2 SFDVKD. This CDR3 is 16 amino acids long. V lost 3 bases, J lost 10 bases, and 9 bases stayed unmatched. CDR3 amino acids: CATSDRLAGGPYEQFF. The DNA of the CDR3 is TGTGCCACCAGTGATAGGCTAGCGGGGGGGCCGTACGAGCAGTTCTTC.

In its sample, this clone was seen once. The chain couples TRBV7-2 to TRBJ1-2, with D possibly being TRBD1 (5 bases). V dropped 5 bases and J dropped 4 bases, with 11 bases sitting between them. The germline gives CDR1 SGHTA, CDR2 FQGNSA. The CDR3 covers 13 residues. CDR3 amino acids: CASSRGTSYGYTF. In DNA, the CDR3 is TGTGCCAGCAGCCGGGGGACGTCCTATGGCTACACCTTC.

The V and J genes are TRBV5-1 and TRBJ2-1; D ambiguous. The CDR3 runs 13 residues. The V and J ends lost 1 base and 5 bases respectively, with 7 bases between them. In germline, CDR1 is SGHRS, CDR2 YFSETQ. The CDR3 protein is CASSLNNNNEQFF. CDR3 DNA: TGCGCCAGCAGCTTGAATAATAACAATGAGCAGTTCTTC.

V gene TRBV19 combines with J gene TRBJ2-6; D gene uncertain. Germline CDR1 LNHDA, CDR2 SQIVND (reference sequence). The CDR3 totals 16 residues. With 3 bases removed from V and 0 bases from J, the gap between germline ends came to 9 bases. CDR3 sequence: CASSMTSSSGANVLTF. CDR3 coding DNA: TGTGCCAGTAGTATGACTTCCAGCTCTGGGGCCAACGTCCTGACTTTC. Drawing the rest from reference TRBV19 and TRBJ2-6, the complete variable domain is DGGITQSPKYLFRKEGQNVTLSCEQNLNHDAMYWYRQDPGQGLRLIYYSQIVNDFQKGDIAEGYSVSREKKESFPLTVTSAQKNPTAFYLCASSMTSSSGANVLTFGAGSRLTVL.